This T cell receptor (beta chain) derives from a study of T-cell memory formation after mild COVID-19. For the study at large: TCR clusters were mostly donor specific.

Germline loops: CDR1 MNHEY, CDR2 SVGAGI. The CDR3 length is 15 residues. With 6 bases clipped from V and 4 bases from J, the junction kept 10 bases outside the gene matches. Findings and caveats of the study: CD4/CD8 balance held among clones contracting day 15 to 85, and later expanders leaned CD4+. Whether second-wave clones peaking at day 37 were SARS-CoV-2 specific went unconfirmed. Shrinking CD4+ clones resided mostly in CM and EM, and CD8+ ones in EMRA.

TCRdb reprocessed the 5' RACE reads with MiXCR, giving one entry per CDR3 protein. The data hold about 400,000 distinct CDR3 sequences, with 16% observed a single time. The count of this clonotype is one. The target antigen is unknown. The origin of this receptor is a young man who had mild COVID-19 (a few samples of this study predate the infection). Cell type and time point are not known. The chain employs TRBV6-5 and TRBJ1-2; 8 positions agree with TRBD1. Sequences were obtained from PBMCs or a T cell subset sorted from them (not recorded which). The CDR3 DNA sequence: TGTGCCAGCAGATATAGCGGACAGGGTCCCTATGGCTACACCTTC. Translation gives CASRYSGQGPYGYTF.